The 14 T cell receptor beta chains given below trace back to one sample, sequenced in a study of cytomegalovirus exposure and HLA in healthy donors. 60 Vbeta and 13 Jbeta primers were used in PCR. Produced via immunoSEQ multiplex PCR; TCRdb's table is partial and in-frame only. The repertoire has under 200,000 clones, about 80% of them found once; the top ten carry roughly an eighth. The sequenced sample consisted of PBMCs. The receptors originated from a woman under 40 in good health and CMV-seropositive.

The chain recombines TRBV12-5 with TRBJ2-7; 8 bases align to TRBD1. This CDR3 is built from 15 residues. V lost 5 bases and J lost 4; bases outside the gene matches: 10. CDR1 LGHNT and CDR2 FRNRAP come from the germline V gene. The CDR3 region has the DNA TGTGCTAGTGGTCTTACGAGGGACAGGTCGTACGAGCAGTACTTC. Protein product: CASGLTRDRSYEQYF.

The CDR3 DNA reads TGTGCCAGCAGCGTTGGGACAGGGGGGCCTCGAGCTGAAGCTTTCTTT. It is translated as CASSVGTGGPRAEAFF. The chain uses TRBV7-9 and TRBJ1-1; 11 bases agree with TRBD1. V was clipped by 5 bases and J by 6 bases; unmatched bases: 11. CDR3 size: 16 residues. The germline V gene encodes CDR1 SEHNR and CDR2 FQNEAQ (reference sequence).

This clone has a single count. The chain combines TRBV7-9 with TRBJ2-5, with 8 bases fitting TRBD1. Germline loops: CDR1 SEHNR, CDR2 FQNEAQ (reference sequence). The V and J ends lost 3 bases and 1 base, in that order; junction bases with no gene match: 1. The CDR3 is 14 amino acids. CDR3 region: CASSFGQGQETQYF. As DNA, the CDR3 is TGTGCCAGCAGCTTTGGACAGGGCCAAGAGACCCAGTACTTC.

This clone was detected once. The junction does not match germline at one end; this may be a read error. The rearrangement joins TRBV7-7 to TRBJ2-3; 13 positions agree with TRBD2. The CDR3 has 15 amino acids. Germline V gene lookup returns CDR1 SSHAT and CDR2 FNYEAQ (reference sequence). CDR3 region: CASSPGLAGADTQYF. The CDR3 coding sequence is TGTGCTAGCAGCCCTGGACTAGCGGGAGCAGATACGCAGTATTTT.

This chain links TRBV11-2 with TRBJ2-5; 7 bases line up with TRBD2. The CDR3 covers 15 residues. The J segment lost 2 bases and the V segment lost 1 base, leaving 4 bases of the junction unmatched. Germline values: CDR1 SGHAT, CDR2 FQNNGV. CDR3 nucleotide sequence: TGTGCCAGCAGCTTAGGTCCAGCGGGGCAAGAGACCCAGTACTTC. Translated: CASSLGPAGQETQYF.

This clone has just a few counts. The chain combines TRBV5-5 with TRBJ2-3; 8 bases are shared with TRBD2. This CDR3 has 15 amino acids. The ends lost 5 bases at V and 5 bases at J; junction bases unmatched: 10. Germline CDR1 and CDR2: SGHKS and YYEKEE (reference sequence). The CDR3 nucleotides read TGTGCCAGCAGTACGGCGGGGGGCGGGTTAGATACGCAGTATTTT. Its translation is CASSTAGGGLDTQYF. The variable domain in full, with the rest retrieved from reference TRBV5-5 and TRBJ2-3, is DAGVTQSPTHLIKTRGQQVTLRCSPISGHKSVSWYQQVLGQGPQFIFQYYEKEERGRGNFPDRFSARQFPNYSSELNVNALLLGDSALYLCASSTAGGGLDTQYFGPGTRLTVL.

CDR3 loop: CASRLAQETQYF. The CDR3 bases are TGTGCCAGCAGACTAGCCCAAGAGACCCAGTACTTC. This chain links TRBV2 with TRBJ2-5, with TRBD2 as a possible D gene (6 bases). The CDR3 runs 12 residues. V dropped 6 bases and J dropped 1 base, with 6 bases sitting between them. Germline values: CDR1 SNHLY, CDR2 FYNNEI.

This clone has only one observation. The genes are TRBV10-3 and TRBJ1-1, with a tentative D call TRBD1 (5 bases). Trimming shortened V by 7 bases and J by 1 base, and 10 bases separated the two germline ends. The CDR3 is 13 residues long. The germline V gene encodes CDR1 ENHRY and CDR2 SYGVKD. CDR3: CAINRQQNTEAFF. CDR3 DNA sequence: TGTGCCATCAATAGACAGCAGAACACTGAAGCTTTCTTT.

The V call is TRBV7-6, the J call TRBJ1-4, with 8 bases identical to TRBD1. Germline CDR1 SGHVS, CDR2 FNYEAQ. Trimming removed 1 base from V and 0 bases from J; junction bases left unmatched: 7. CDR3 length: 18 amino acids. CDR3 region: CASSLGTGKGATNEKLFF. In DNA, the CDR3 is TGTGCCAGCAGCTTAGGGACAGGGAAGGGGGCAACTAATGAAAAACTGTTTTTT.

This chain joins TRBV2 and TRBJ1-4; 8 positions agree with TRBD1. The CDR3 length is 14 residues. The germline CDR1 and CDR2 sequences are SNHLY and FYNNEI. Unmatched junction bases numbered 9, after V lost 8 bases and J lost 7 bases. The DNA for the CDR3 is TGTGCCAGCGGGAACAGGGGGGGAGGTGAAAAACTGTTTTTT. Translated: CASGNRGGGEKLFF.

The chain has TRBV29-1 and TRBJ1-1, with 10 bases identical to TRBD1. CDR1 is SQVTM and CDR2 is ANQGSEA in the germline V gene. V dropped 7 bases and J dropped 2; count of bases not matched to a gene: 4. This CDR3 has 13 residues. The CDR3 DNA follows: TGCAGCGCCCGACAGGGGGCAAACACTGAAGCTTTCTTT. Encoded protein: CSARQGANTEAFF.

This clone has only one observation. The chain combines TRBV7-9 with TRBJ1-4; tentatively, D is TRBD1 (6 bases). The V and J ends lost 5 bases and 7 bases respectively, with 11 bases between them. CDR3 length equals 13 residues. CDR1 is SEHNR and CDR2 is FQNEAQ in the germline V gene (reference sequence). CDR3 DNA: TGTGCCAGCAGCCTCACACAGGGTGAAAAACTGTTTTTT. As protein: CASSLTQGEKLFF.

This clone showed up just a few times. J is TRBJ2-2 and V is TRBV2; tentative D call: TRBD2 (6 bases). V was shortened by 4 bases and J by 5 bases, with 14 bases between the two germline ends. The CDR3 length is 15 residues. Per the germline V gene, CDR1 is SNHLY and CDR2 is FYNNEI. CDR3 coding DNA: TGTGCCAGCAGTGTAAAGACTAGGGCGACCGGGGAGCTGTTTTTT. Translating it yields CASSVKTRATGELFF. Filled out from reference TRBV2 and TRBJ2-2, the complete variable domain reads EPEVTQTPSHQVTQMGQEVILRCVPISNHLYFYWYRQILGQKVEFLVSFYNNEISEKSEIFDDQFSVERPDGSNFTLKIRSTKLEDSAMYFCASSVKTRATGELFFGEGSRLTVL.

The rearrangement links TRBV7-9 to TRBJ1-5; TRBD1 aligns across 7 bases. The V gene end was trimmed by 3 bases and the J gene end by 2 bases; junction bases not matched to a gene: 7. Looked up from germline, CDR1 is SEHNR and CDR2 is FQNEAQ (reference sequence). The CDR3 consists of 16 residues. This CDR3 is CASSFGGQAGNQPQHF. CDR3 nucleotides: TGTGCCAGCAGCTTTGGTGGACAGGCCGGCAATCAGCCCCAGCATTTT. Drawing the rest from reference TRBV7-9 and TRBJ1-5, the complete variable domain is DTGVSQNPRHKITKRGQNVTFRCDPISEHNRLYWYRQTLGQGPEFLTYFQNEAQLEKSRLLSDRFSAERPKGSFSTLEIQRTEQGDSAMYLCASSFGGQAGNQPQHFGDGTRLSIL.